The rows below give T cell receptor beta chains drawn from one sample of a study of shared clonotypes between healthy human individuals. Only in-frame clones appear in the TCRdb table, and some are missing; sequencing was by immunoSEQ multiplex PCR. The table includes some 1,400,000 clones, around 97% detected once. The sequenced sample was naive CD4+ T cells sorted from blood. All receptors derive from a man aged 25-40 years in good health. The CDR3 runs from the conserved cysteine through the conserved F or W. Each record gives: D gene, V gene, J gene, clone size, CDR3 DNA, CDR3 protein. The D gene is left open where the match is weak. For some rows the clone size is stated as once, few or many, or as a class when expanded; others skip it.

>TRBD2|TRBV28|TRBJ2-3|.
TGTGCCAGCAGTCCCGGACTAGCGGGAGTAGATACGCAGTATTTT
CASSPGLAGVDTQYF
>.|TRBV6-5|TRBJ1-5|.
TGTGCCAGCAGCCCCTTGGGGTTCAATCAGCCCCAGCATTTT
CASSPLGFNQPQHF
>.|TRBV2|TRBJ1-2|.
TGTGCCAGCATCCCGGACAAATCCATAGGCTATGGCTACACCTTC
CASIPDKSIGYGYTF
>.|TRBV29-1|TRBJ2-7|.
TGCAGCGTTGAATTGCAGGCCTACGAGCAGTACTTC
CSVELQAYEQYF
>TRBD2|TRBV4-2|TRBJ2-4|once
TGTGCCAGCAGCCAAGAAGGCTTAATAGCGGGAGATTTCCTAGCCAAAAACATTCAGTACTTC
CASSQEGLIAGDFLAKNIQYF
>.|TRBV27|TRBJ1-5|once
TGTGCCAGCAGTCCACGGTGGGGTGTCAGCAATCAGCCCCAGCATTTT
CASSPRWGVSNQPQHF
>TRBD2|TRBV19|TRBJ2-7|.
TGTGCCAGTAGTATAGCCCCCAGCGGGAGATTCTCCTACGAGCAGTACTTC
CASSIAPSGRFSYEQYF
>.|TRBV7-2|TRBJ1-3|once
TGTGCCAGCAGCTTCGGCGGCCGGCACACCATATATTTT
CASSFGGRHTIYF
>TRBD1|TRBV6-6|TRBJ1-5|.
TGTGCCACCCACCGGGACAGGGAAACGAATCAGCCCCAGCATTTT
CATHRDRETNQPQHF
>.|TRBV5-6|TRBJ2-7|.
TGTGCCAGCAGCCCACCAATTACTAGAATTCAGGAGCAGTACTTC
CASSPPITRIQEQYF
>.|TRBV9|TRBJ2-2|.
TGTGCCAGCAGCGTAGAGGCCCACGGGAACACCGGGGAGCTGTTTTTT
CASSVEAHGNTGELFF
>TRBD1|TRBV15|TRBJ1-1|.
TGTGCCACCAGCAGCCGGACAGGTGAACTAGCTTTCTTT
CATSSRTGELAFF
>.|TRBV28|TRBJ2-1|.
TGTGCCAGCTGCCCTAATCCGAGTGAGCAGTTCTTC
CASCPNPSEQFF
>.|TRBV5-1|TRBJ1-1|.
TGCGCCAGCAGCAGGAGGGGGTGGAACACTGAAGCTTTCTTT
CASSRRGWNTEAFF
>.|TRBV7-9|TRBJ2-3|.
TGTGCCAGCAGCTTACTACGGGAGTGGAGGGGTGATACGCAGTATTTT
CASSLLREWRGDTQYF
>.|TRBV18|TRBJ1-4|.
TGTGCCAGCTCACCCGTGACAGCTCCAACTAATGAAAAACTGTTTTTT
CASSPVTAPTNEKLFF
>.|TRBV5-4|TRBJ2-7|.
TGTGCCAGCAGCTCCGAGACTAGCTCCTACGAGCAGTACTTC
CASSSETSSYEQYF
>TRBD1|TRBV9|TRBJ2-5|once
TGTGCCAGCAGCGTAGGCACAGGGGTTTTTGAGACCCAGTACTTC
CASSVGTGVFETQYF
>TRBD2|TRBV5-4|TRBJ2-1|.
TGTGCCAGCAGCTCGGGTGGCGGGAGGGGTGACAATGAGCAGTTCTTC
CASSSGGGRGDNEQFF
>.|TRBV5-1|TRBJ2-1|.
TGCGCCAGCAGCTTGGTTAGGGGTGAGCAGTTCTTC
CASSLVRGEQFF
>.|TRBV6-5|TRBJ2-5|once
TGTGCCAGCAGCACAGGTATCCAAGAGACCCAGTACTTC
CASSTGIQETQYF
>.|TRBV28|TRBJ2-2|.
TGTGCCAGCAGTTTTCTAGTTCGCACCGGGGAGCTGTTTTTT
CASSFLVRTGELFF
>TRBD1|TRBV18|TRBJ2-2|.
TGTGCCAGCTCACCGGAGGACAGGGCCACCGGGGAGCTGTTTTTT
CASSPEDRATGELFF
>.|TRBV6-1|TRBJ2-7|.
TGTGCCACCAGTGCAGACAGGTCGTACGAGCAGTACTTC
CATSADRSYEQYF
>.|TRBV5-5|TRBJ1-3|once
TGTGCCAGCAGCTTGTGGTCGGGTAGGGGCCTTCTCTCTGGAAACACCATATATTTT
CASSLWSGRGLLSGNTIYF
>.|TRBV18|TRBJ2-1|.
TGTGCCAGCTCACCACAGGGGTATGAGCAGTTCTTC
CASSPQGYEQFF
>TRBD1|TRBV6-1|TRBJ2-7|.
TGTGCCACCAGGACAGGGACCTACGAGCAGTACTTC
CATRTGTYEQYF
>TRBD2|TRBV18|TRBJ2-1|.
TGTGCCAGCTCACCAGCCGCCCGGACTAGCGGATACAATGAGCAGTTCTTC
CASSPAARTSGYNEQFF
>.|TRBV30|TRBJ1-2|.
TGTGCCTGGAAGGCCTATGGCTACACCTTC
CAWKAYGYTF
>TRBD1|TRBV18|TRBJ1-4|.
TGTGCCAGCTCATTGGGACAGACTAATGAAAAACTGTTTTTT
CASSLGQTNEKLFF
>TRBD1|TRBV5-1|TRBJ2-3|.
TGCGCCAGCAGCTCTATACAGGGGGCTCTCACAGATACGCAGTATTTT
CASSSIQGALTDTQYF
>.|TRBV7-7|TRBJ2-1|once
TGTGCCAGCAGCTTAGAGTATCGAAGTCCTGAGCAGTTCTTC
CASSLEYRSPEQFF
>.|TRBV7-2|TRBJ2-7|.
TGTGCCAGCAGCCCATGGGGTCCATACGAGCAGTACTTC
CASSPWGPYEQYF
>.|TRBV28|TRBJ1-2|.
TGTGCCAGCAGTTTTCTGACAAACTATGGCTACACCTTC
CASSFLTNYGYTF
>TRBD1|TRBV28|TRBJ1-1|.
TGTGCCAGCAGCAGGGGGCGGAACACTGAAGCTTTCTTT
CASSRGRNTEAFF
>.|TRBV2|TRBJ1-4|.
TGTGCCAGCAGTTCACGGGGAGAAAAACTGTTTTTT
CASSSRGEKLFF
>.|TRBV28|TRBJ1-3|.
TGTGCCAGCAGTTTGCCAGGGCCCTGGTCGCCCCAGGGTGTCATCCACTATTTT
CASSLPGPWSPQGVIHYF
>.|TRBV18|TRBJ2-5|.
TGTGCCAGCTCACCATTCGCACAGGGATTGCGAGAGACCCAGTACTTC
CASSPFAQGLRETQYF
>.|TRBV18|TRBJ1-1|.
TGTGCCAGCTCGCCACAGGGATTAAACACTGAAGCTTTCTTT
CASSPQGLNTEAFF
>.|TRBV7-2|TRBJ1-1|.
TGTGCCAGCAGCTCACCGACGGTGAACACTGAAGCTTTCTTT
CASSSPTVNTEAFF
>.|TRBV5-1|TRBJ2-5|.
TGCGCCAGCAGCTCTGGACAGTCTCAAGAGACCCAGTACTTC
CASSSGQSQETQYF
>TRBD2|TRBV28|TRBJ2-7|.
TGTGCCAGCAGCTCGGGACTAGCGGGGCCCTACGAGCAGTACTTC
CASSSGLAGPYEQYF
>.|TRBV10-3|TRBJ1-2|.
TGTGCCATCAGTGGGACACCCGGGGCCTATGGCTACACCTTC
CAISGTPGAYGYTF
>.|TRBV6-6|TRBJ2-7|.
TGTGCCAGCAGTTACATACGCTACGAGCAGTACTTC
CASSYIRYEQYF
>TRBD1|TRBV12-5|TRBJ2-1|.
TGTGCTAGTGGCCTCCCTGGACAGGGTGGGTACAATGAGCAGTTCTTC
CASGLPGQGGYNEQFF
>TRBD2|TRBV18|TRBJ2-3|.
TGTGCCAGCGGACGAAGCGGGAGCGGGGGCACAGATACGCAGTATTTT
CASGRSGSGGTDTQYF
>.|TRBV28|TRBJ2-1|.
TGTGCCAGCAGCCCCGCCCCGCACAGAGGGCAGTTCTTC
CASSPAPHRGQFF
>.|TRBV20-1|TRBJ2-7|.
TGCAGTGCAGCGACAGACTACGAGCAGTACTTC
CSAATDYEQYF
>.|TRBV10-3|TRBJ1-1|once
TGTGCCATCAGGGCGAATACTGACACTGAAGCTTTCTTT
CAIRANTDTEAFF
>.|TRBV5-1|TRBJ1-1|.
TGCGCCCGCAGCTTGGGGGGGGGCAGGTCCCCCACTGAAGCTTTCTTT
CARSLGGGRSPTEAFF
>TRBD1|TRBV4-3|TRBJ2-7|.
TGCGCCAGCAGCCAAGATCAGGGGACAGTATACGAGCAGTACTTC
CASSQDQGTVYEQYF
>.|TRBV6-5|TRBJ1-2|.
TGTGCCAGCCGAGGACTCGGAGCAAGTGGCTACACCTTC
CASRGLGASGYTF
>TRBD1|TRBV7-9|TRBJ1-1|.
TGTGCCAGCAGCTGGGACAGCCTGAACACTGAAGCTTTCTTT
CASSWDSLNTEAFF
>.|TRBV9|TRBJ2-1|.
TGTGCCAGCAGCGTAGGCAGAGAGCAGTTCTTC
CASSVGREQFF
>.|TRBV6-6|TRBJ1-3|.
TGTGCCAGCAGCCAAGACGGAGGAAACACCATATATTTT
CASSQDGGNTIYF
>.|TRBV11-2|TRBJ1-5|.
TGTGCCAGCAGCTTAGAGGGGGCTGGGCAGCCCCAGCATTTT
CASSLEGAGQPQHF
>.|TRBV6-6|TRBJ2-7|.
TGTGCCAGCAAATATGCACAGGGAGAGCAGTACTTC
CASKYAQGEQYF
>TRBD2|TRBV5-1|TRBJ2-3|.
TGCGCCAGCAGCCGGGAGGGGACCACAGATACGCAGTATTTT
CASSREGTTDTQYF
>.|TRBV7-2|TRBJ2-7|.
TGTGCCAGCAGCTCGAAACCTTACGAGCAGTACTTC
CASSSKPYEQYF